This TCR beta chain appears in the sequencing data of a study of technical replicates of blood from several donors (dated by TCRdb to about 2017). With respect to this clone: There is no known antigen for this receptor. It has no much larger one-base neighbor in the sample; base qualities were not kept.

The CDR1 and CDR2 encoded by the germline V gene are LGHNT and FRNRAP. The CDR3 has 16 amino acids, counting the end cysteine and phenylalanine. Left in the record is the CDR3 DNA by itself, 48 bases read in frame from the first base. Clipping removes 1 base from V and 5 bases from J, with 9 as the unmatched junction base count. Preparation of the library involved the immunoSEQ multiplex PCR assay. TCRdb obtained this table from immuneACCESS and retained in-frame rearrangements with V and J assigned. These tables miss some clones; where compared with another copy, unresolved V genes account for less than half of the shortfall, and the remainder is unexplained. This sample holds 50,000 to 70,000 clones; approximately 86% were observed only once. The ten largest clones represent about 5% of the sample.

In this chain, TRBV12-5 is recombined with TRBJ1-2, with 8 junctional bases fitting TRBD1. Material for sequencing was PBMCs. The clonotype was recovered from a human donor in good health. Some clones in this sample may be carry-over from other donors' samples. The sequenced DNA: TGTGCTAGTGGTTTGGGAAGGACAGGGAGAGGTTATGGCTACACCTTC. Protein translation: CASGLGRTGRGYGYTF.